This T cell receptor (beta chain) appears in the sequencing data of a study of blood T cells in healthy people across ages. There are a few counts of this clonotype. Using a J-beta primer mix together with a sample-barcoded 5' primer, a second PCR was run for roughly 7 to 11 cycles. From the 5' RACE reads, TCRdb called clonotypes with MiXCR, one entry per CDR3 protein. The sample contains about 1.1 million distinct CDR3 sequences, roughly two fifths of which appear only once. The sequenced sample was blood. This clonotype was sampled from a man aged 18 to 30 in good health.

The CDR3 sequence: CASLAVGVPETQYF. In DNA form, the CDR3 reads TGTGCCAGCCTGGCCGTCGGGGTGCCAGAGACCCAGTACTTC. The chain carries TRBV28 and TRBJ2-5, with a possible D match to TRBD2 (5 bases). CDR1 is MDHEN and CDR2 is SYDVKM in the germline V gene. V lost 8 bases and J lost 4, with 17 bases in between. CDR3 length: 14 residues.